This T cell receptor (beta chain) was sequenced in a study of T cells in Graves' hyperthyroidism and ophthalmopathy. Germline CDR1 reads SNHLY; CDR2 reads FYNNEI. CDR3 size: 14 residues. The J segment lost 3 bases and the V segment lost 5 bases, leaving 4 bases of the junction unmatched. The study's findings and limits: The majority of expanded thyroid clonotypes above 0.001 also appeared in blood.

Graves' hyperthyroidism qualified as stable when ophthalmopathy did not progress within 18 months. What was amplified from RNA transcripts were TCR beta CDR3 regions. Carried out on the TCR CDR3, a first-round RT-PCR used the HTBI primer set. TCRdb used MiXCR to reprocess the multiplex PCR reads, holding one entry per CDR3 protein. Counted here are roughly 380,000 distinct CDR3 sequences, approximately 15% occurring once; the ten biggest clones make up 9.5% to 11%. This clonotype appeared many times. Its antigen is currently unknown. Sequenced sample: blood. The TCR comes from a woman aged 60-75 years with Graves' hyperthyroidism. J is TRBJ2-3 and V is TRBV2, with 8 bases aligning to TRBD1. This chain's CDR3 is CASSWTGSTDTQYF. In DNA, the CDR3 is TGTGCCAGCAGTTGGACAGGGAGTACAGATACGCAGTATTTT.